This TCR beta chain was sequenced for a study of Graves' ophthalmopathy and Graves' hyperthyroidism. The overall study: Peripheral blood sampling preceded any treatment and occurred at initial diagnosis. Notes on the study in general: With a specificity of roughly 72% and a sensitivity of approximately 68%, the model predicted ophthalmopathy progression.

The study amplified TCR beta CDR3 regions using RNA transcripts. In the first round, RT-PCR was carried out with HTBI primers, and a multiplex PCR formed the second round. TCRdb fed the multiplex PCR reads into MiXCR, producing one record per CDR3 protein. The sample includes 300,000 to 450,000 distinct CDR3 sequences, about a sixth of them seen just once. Remarks on this clonotype: Its antigen remains unidentified. The junction differs from germline at one of its ends, possibly a read error.

Other autoimmune diseases, uncontrolled infections, pregnancy and lactation each led to patient exclusion. The diagnosis combined clinical symptoms, thyroxine, TRAb, thyroid ultrasound and orbital computed tomography scans. This CDR3 is 13 amino acids long. The chain couples TRBV12-3 or TRBV12-4 to TRBJ2-4; D ambiguous. Sequencing input: peripheral blood. The source of this sequence is an adult woman with stable Graves' hyperthyroidism. For the CDR3, the DNA is TGTGCCAGCAGTTTGTCCCGAAAAAACATTAAGTACTTC. As protein: CASSLSRKNIKYF.